Each of the 30 T cell receptor beta chains below was sequenced from the same sample in a study of T cell responses to AZD1222 COVID-19 vaccine. Generated by immunoSEQ multiplex PCR, the TCRdb table keeps only in-frame clones and is missing some. The repertoire includes around 83,000 clones, around nine tenths of them detected once, and roughly 19% sits in the top ten. Here the sequenced sample was peripheral blood, taken on day 0 of AZD1222 vaccination. The source of these receptors is an adult in good health.

The chain employs TRBV4-1 and TRBJ1-1; TRBD1 matches 7 bases. The ends lost 1 base at V and 1 base at J; junction bases unmatched: 3. The CDR3 has 15 residues. The germline gives CDR1 MGHRA, CDR2 YSYEKL. CDR3 coding DNA: TGCGCCAGCAGCCAAGGACAGGGAGGGAACACTGAAGCTTTCTTT. Its translation: CASSQGQGGNTEAFF.

This clone appeared once. The chain recombines TRBV5-6 with TRBJ2-7; unclear D gene. Trimming stripped 0 bases from V and 6 bases from J, with 13 bases between. This CDR3 has 14 amino acids. CDR1 and CDR2 from the germline V gene are SGHDT and YYEEEE. CDR3: CASSLGHALGEQYF. Here the CDR3 DNA reads TGTGCCAGCAGCTTGGGCCATGCCCTTGGCGAGCAGTACTTC.

V gene TRBV28 combines with J gene TRBJ1-4; 7 nucleotides align to TRBD1. Germline V gives CDR1 MDHEN, CDR2 SYDVKM. The V gene end was trimmed by 4 bases and the J gene end by 4 bases; junction bases not matched to a gene: 3. The CDR3 has 14 residues. The CDR3 bases are TGTGCCAGCAGTTCCGGACAGGTTAATGAAAAACTGTTTTTT. It translates to CASSSGQVNEKLFF.

The V and J genes are TRBV4-3 and TRBJ2-2; the D gene is possibly TRBD2 (5 bases). The CDR3 runs 15 residues. Germline-derived CDR1 and CDR2 are LGHNA and YSLEER. V shed 2 bases and J shed 5 bases, with 12 bases lying between them. Written as DNA, the CDR3 is TGCGCCAGCAGCCAACCAGCGTCGGGGACCGGGGAGCTGTTTTTT. Amino acids: CASSQPASGTGELFF.

This clone was counted a few times. The chain recombines TRBV3-1 (or the pseudogene TRBV3-2) with TRBJ1-1, with a weak D call TRBD1 (6 bases). V lost 6 bases, J lost 5 bases, and 16 bases lay in between. The CDR3 has 14 amino acids. Germline V gives CDR1 LGHDT, CDR2 YNNKEL (reference sequence). The CDR3 coding sequence is TGTGCCAGCAGTAATAGTCAGGGGTGGACTGAAGCTTTCTTT. It codes for CASSNSQGWTEAFF.

This chain links TRBV9 with TRBJ2-7; D is tentatively TRBD1 or TRBD2 (5 bases each). The germline V and J ends were trimmed by 2 bases and 6 bases, with 15 bases remaining between them. Germline V gene sequence: CDR1 SGDLS, CDR2 YYNGEE. CDR3 length equals 14 residues. CDR3 protein: CASSVRDDYVEQYF. CDR3 DNA: TGTGCCAGCAGCGTCAGGGACGATTACGTCGAGCAGTACTTC.

V usage is TRBV27 and J usage is TRBJ1-6; unclear D gene. The V and J ends lost 4 bases and 9 bases respectively, with 13 bases between them. Germline CDR1 reads MNHEY; CDR2 reads SMNVEV (reference sequence). CDR3 length: 14 residues. The CDR3 is CASSYGLIGSPLHF. The CDR3 coding sequence is TGTGCCAGCAGTTACGGACTGATCGGTTCACCCCTCCACTTT.

The rearrangement uses TRBV7-2 and TRBJ1-5; D call uncertain. The germline V gene encodes CDR1 SGHTA and CDR2 FQGNSA. The CDR3 loop spans 13 amino acids. V shed 1 base and J shed 6 bases, with 7 bases lying between them. In DNA form, the CDR3 reads TGTGCCAGCAGCTTAGAGTACAGTCAGCCCCAGCATTTT. Protein sequence: CASSLEYSQPQHF.

This clone occurred once. The chain employs TRBV19 and TRBJ1-1; TRBD1 matches 9 bases. CDR1 and CDR2 from the germline V gene are LNHDA and SQIVND (reference sequence). This CDR3 region has 15 residues. J lost 5 bases, V lost 6 bases, and 10 bases had no gene match. CDR3 region: CASRYEQGAWTEAFF. DNA of the CDR3: TGTGCCAGTAGGTACGAACAGGGGGCCTGGACTGAAGCTTTCTTT.

The chain joins TRBV14 to TRBJ2-1; 10 bases fit TRBD2. The CDR3 spans 14 residues. Germline loops: CDR1 SGHDN, CDR2 FVKESK. With 1 base clipped from V and 12 bases from J, the junction kept 6 bases outside the gene matches. The DNA of the CDR3 is TGTGCCAGCAGCCAAGGACTAGCGGGCCGCCGGCAGTTCTTC. Protein product: CASSQGLAGRRQFF.

V gene TRBV28 combines with J gene TRBJ1-5, with 11 bases aligning to TRBD1. V lost 5 bases and J lost 1; bases outside the gene matches: 7. Looked up from germline, CDR1 is MDHEN and CDR2 is SYDVKM. This CDR3 is 17 amino acids long. The CDR3 is CASSPLGQGVSNQPQHF. CDR3 nucleotide sequence: TGTGCCAGCAGTCCCCTGGGACAGGGGGTAAGCAATCAGCCCCAGCATTTT.

The chain is built from TRBV19 and TRBJ1-1; possibly TRBD1 for D (5 bases). Germline V gene lookup returns CDR1 LNHDA and CDR2 SQIVND (reference sequence). Trimming left V 4 bases short and J 5 bases short, with 17 bases between. This CDR3 comprises 15 residues. The CDR3 spells CASSTLGGMDTEAFF. CDR3 DNA sequence: TGTGCCAGTAGTACCCTGGGGGGGATGGATACTGAAGCTTTCTTT.

The chain couples TRBV15 to TRBJ1-4; TRBD1 might be the D (6 bases). The germline V and J ends were trimmed by 3 bases and 8 bases, with 13 bases remaining between them. CDR3 size: 14 residues. Germline V gene data show CDR1 as LNHNV and CDR2 as YYDKDF (reference sequence). The CDR3 bases are TGTGCCACCAGCAGGGCCGGGACACGAGAAAAACTGTTTTTT. Its protein product is CATSRAGTREKLFF.

The chain joins TRBV6-5 to TRBJ2-7, with 13 bases identical to TRBD2. The CDR3 loop spans 15 amino acids. The germline CDR1 and CDR2 sequences are MNHEY and SVGAGI. With V trimmed by 6 bases and J by 0 bases, 2 bases remained unmatched. CDR3 residues: CASRGTSGVSYEQYF. The CDR3 DNA follows: TGTGCCAGCAGGGGGACTAGCGGGGTCTCCTACGAGCAGTACTTC.

The chain employs TRBV19 and TRBJ2-7; tentatively, D is TRBD2 (5 bases). Germline CDR1 LNHDA, CDR2 SQIVND (reference sequence). The CDR3 sequence is 13 residues long. Trimming stripped 3 bases from V and 2 bases from J, with 8 bases between. The CDR3 DNA reads as TGTGCCAGTAGTATGGACTCCACCTACGAGCAGTACTTC. Protein product: CASSMDSTYEQYF. The full variable domain, in which reference TRBV19 and TRBJ2-7 provide the parts outside the CDR3, is DGGITQSPKYLFRKEGQNVTLSCEQNLNHDAMYWYRQDPGQGLRLIYYSQIVNDFQKGDIAEGYSVSREKKESFPLTVTSAQKNPTAFYLCASSMDSTYEQYFGPGTRLTVT.

This clone has only one observation. This sequence joins TRBV12-3 or TRBV12-4 and TRBJ2-1; D gene unclear. V gave up 5 bases and J gave up 8 bases, with 13 bases separating them. CDR3 length: 13 residues. CDR3 loop: CASSAREIDEQFF. The CDR3 coding sequence is TGTGCCAGCAGTGCCAGAGAAATTGATGAGCAGTTCTTC.

J is TRBJ2-3 and V is TRBV2, with a possible D match to TRBD2 (6 bases). Germline lookup yields CDR1 SNHLY and CDR2 FYNNEI. The CDR3 loop spans 13 amino acids. V gave up 4 bases and J gave up 4 bases, with 9 bases separating them. The CDR3 region is CASSGWGADTQYF. CDR3 bases: TGTGCCAGCAGTGGATGGGGGGCAGATACGCAGTATTTT.

The chain couples TRBV7-3 to TRBJ2-2; no definite D call. Germline V gene lookup returns CDR1 SGHTA and CDR2 FQGTGA. The CDR3 spans 14 residues. Trimming removed 5 bases from V and 4 bases from J, with 11 bases in between. The CDR3 DNA reads TGTGCCAGCAGCCTTCTCGCAGTCACCGGGGAGCTGTTTTTT. Translating gives CASSLLAVTGELFF.

The V gene is TRBV6-5, the J gene TRBJ1-1, with 7 bases aligning to TRBD1. The CDR3 sequence is 15 residues long. The germline CDR1 and CDR2 sequences are MNHEY and SVGAGI. V gave up 4 bases and J gave up 0 bases; unmatched junction bases: 5. The CDR3 sequence: CASSSSTGMNTEAFF. For the CDR3, the DNA is TGTGCCAGCAGTTCCTCGACAGGGATGAACACTGAAGCTTTCTTT.

The chain combines TRBV18 with TRBJ1-1; TRBD1 might be the D (5 bases). Trimming removed 2 bases at V and 4 bases at J, with 11 bases between. CDR1 is KGHSH and CDR2 is LQKENI in the germline V gene. CDR3 size: 14 residues. The CDR3 bases are TGTGCCAGCTCACCAGAGGGGATAAGCACTGAAGCTTTCTTT. This codes for CASSPEGISTEAFF.

This clone was recorded once. The chain has TRBV9 and TRBJ2-2, with D perhaps assigned TRBD1 or TRBD2 (5 bases each). The V end was cut by 3 bases, the J end by 5 bases, with 14 bases between. The CDR3 loop spans 15 amino acids. In germline, CDR1 is SGDLS, CDR2 YYNGEE. The CDR3 loop reads CASSAWGWGTGELFF. For the CDR3, the DNA is TGTGCCAGCAGCGCGTGGGGATGGGGGACCGGGGAGCTGTTTTTT.

The chain recombines TRBV11-2 with TRBJ1-2, with D possibly TRBD1 on 6 matching bases. Germline V gene lookup returns CDR1 SGHAT and CDR2 FQNNGV. This CDR3 is 15 amino acids long. The V end lost 5 bases, the J end lost 7 bases, and 20 bases lay between the germline ends. The CDR3, as DNA: TGTGCCAGCAGCAGCCCTAGGGAGGGGGTTAGTGGCTACACCTTC. This gives the protein CASSSPREGVSGYTF.

This chain connects TRBV5-4 to TRBJ2-7; tentatively, D is TRBD1 or TRBD2 (5 bases each). Germline V lookup: CDR1 SGHNT, CDR2 YYREEE (reference sequence). This CDR3 contains 17 residues. V was pared by 4 bases and J by 7 bases, with 27 bases between. Here the CDR3 reads CASSIDASRVGTEEQYF. CDR3 DNA sequence: TGTGCCAGCAGCATAGACGCTTCCAGGGTGGGGACGGAGGAGCAGTACTTC.

The chain combines TRBV6-6 with TRBJ1-5, with D perhaps TRBD1 (5 bases). V lost 5 bases to trimming and J lost 2 bases, with 22 bases between them. The CDR3 covers 18 residues. Germline CDR1 is MNHNY and CDR2 is SVGAGI (reference sequence). CDR3 region: CASSPRGHQIYRNQPQHF. CDR3 coding DNA: TGTGCCAGCAGTCCCCGAGGACACCAGATTTATCGCAATCAGCCCCAGCATTTT.

The rearrangement uses TRBV6-5 and TRBJ1-1; D gene ambiguous. V lost 0 bases, J lost 0 bases, and 11 bases lay in between. Germline V gene data show CDR1 as MNHEY and CDR2 as SVGAGI. This CDR3 region has 16 residues. Here the CDR3 reads CASSYSTLNLNTEAFF. CDR3 nucleotides: TGTGCCAGCAGTTACTCCACGTTAAACTTGAACACTGAAGCTTTCTTT.

This CDR3 reads CASFTTDRGGGYTF. The DNA for the CDR3 is TGTGCCAGCTTCACGACCGACAGGGGTGGAGGCTACACCTTC. This rearrangement joins TRBV18 to TRBJ1-2, with 8 bases aligning to TRBD1. Germline CDR1 KGHSH, CDR2 LQKENI. Unmatched junction bases numbered 12, after V lost 7 bases and J lost 8 bases. The CDR3 consists of 14 residues.

This clone was observed a few times. The genes are TRBV28 and TRBJ1-3; the D is unclear. V was shortened by 6 bases and J by 8 bases, with 14 bases between the two germline ends. The CDR3 is 13 amino acids. Germline values: CDR1 MDHEN, CDR2 SYDVKM. CDR3 nucleotide sequence: TGTGCCAGCAGCCAAGACCTCGGGGACACCATATATTTT. The encoded protein is CASSQDLGDTIYF.

The chain carries TRBV4-2 and TRBJ2-2, with 10 bases identical to TRBD2. Germline V lookup: CDR1 LGHNA, CDR2 YNFKEQ. The CDR3 totals 17 residues. V lost 1 base to trimming and J lost 7 bases; unmatched junction nucleotides: 9. The CDR3 here is CASSQGQEREGRGELFF. The CDR3 nucleotides read TGTGCCAGCAGCCAAGGTCAGGAGCGGGAGGGCCGCGGGGAGCTGTTTTTT.

This clone was seen more than once but under ten times. V gene TRBV27 combines with J gene TRBJ2-7, with 8 positions matching TRBD1. Germline V gene sequence: CDR1 MNHEY, CDR2 SMNVEV (reference sequence). The CDR3 runs 14 residues. The trim removed 11 bases at V and 12 bases at J, leaving 21 bases unmatched. This chain's CDR3 is CASASNGAGGLGYF. The CDR3 DNA reads as TGTGCCTCGGCCAGCAATGGGGCAGGGGGCTTGGGGTACTTC.

This clone was seen only a few times. The J gene is TRBJ2-5, the V gene TRBV19; D unclear. Trimming shortened V by 2 bases and J by 7 bases, and 5 bases separated the two germline ends. CDR3 length: 11 amino acids. Germline V gene data show CDR1 as LNHDA and CDR2 as SQIVND (reference sequence). CDR3 DNA sequence: TGTGCCAGTAGTATAATGGGGACCCAGTACTTC. Protein product: CASSIMGTQYF.